The 10 T cell receptor beta chains below were found in one sample sequenced in a study of shared clonotypes between healthy human individuals. Profiled with immunoSEQ multiplex PCR; TCRdb holds only in-frame clones, not every one. The table includes 550,000 to 800,000 clones, 90% detected once. The specimen sequenced was memory CD8+ T cells from PBMCs. Indicated subset: CD45RO+ cells pooled with CCR7-negative TemRA cells. These TCRs come from a man aged 18 to 30 in good health. Some clones in this sample may be carry-over from other donors' samples.

V gene TRBV4-3 combines with J gene TRBJ2-3; 11 nucleotides match TRBD2. From germline, CDR1 is LGHNA and CDR2 YSLEER. The CDR3 contains 19 residues. J lost 1 base, V lost 0 bases, and 9 bases had no gene match. CDR3 sequence: CASSQDRRSSGRRTDTQYF. The CDR3 nucleotides read TGCGCCAGCAGCCAAGATAGGCGGTCTAGCGGGAGGCGCACAGATACGCAGTATTTT.

The rearrangement links TRBV19 to TRBJ2-3; D is unresolved. Trimming removed 6 bases at V and 4 bases at J, with 11 bases between. Germline values: CDR1 LNHDA, CDR2 SQIVND (reference sequence). The CDR3 is 13 residues long. The CDR3, as DNA: TGTGCCAGTAGCAACGTCCGGGCAGATACGCAGTATTTT. Its translation: CASSNVRADTQYF.

This clone has only one observation. The chain recombines TRBV7-9 with TRBJ2-3; D is possibly TRBD2 (7 bases). The V and J ends lost 5 bases and 1 base respectively, with 19 bases between them. Germline V lookup: CDR1 SEHNR, CDR2 FQNEAQ (reference sequence). The CDR3 extends over 17 amino acids. Here the CDR3 DNA reads TGTGCCAGCAGCCATAGGGATGGGGGGGCGCGCACAGATACGCAGTATTTT. Translated: CASSHRDGGARTDTQYF.

CDR3 amino acids: CASSPTGDLSYEQYF. The CDR3, as DNA: TGTGCCAGCTCACCAACGGGCGACCTATCCTACGAGCAGTACTTC. V usage is TRBV18 and J usage is TRBJ2-7; D uncertain. The V end was cut by 2 bases, the J end by 1 base, with 12 bases between. CDR1 and CDR2 from the germline V gene are KGHSH and LQKENI. This CDR3 comprises 15 residues. The whole variable domain, filled in from reference TRBV18 and TRBJ2-7, reads NAGVMQNPRHLVRRRGQEARLRCSPMKGHSHVYWYRQLPEEGLKFMVYLQKENIIDESGMPKERFSAEFPKEGPSILRIQQVVRGDSAAYFCASSPTGDLSYEQYFGPGTRLTVT.

This clone was seen more than once but under ten times. The rearrangement joins TRBV9 to TRBJ1-1; 8 bases fit TRBD1. J gave up 8 bases and V 3 bases, and 6 bases lay outside the gene matches. Per germline, CDR1 SGDLS and CDR2 YYNGEE. The length of the CDR3 is 13 residues. The CDR3 sequence: CASSALDRGEAFF. As DNA, the CDR3 is TGTGCCAGCAGCGCCTTAGACAGGGGAGAAGCTTTCTTT. The complete variable domain, with remaining parts taken from reference TRBV9 and TRBJ1-1, reads DSGVTQTPKHLITATGQRVTLRCSPRSGDLSVYWYQQSLDQGLQFLIQYYNGEERAKGNILERFSAQQFPDLHSELNLSSLELGDSALYFCASSALDRGEAFFGQGTRLTVV.

This clone has just a few counts. V and J are TRBV6-5 and TRBJ2-7; 11 nucleotides align to TRBD2. This CDR3 spans 15 amino acids. Trimming at V came to 5 bases and at J to 4 bases, leaving 7 bases not matched to a gene. The V gene's germline CDR1 is MNHEY and CDR2 SVGAGI. CDR3 sequence (DNA): TGTGCCAGCAGTAGACTAGCGGGAAGGTTATACGAGCAGTACTTC. As protein: CASSRLAGRLYEQYF.

The J gene is TRBJ2-7, the V gene TRBV5-1, with 10 positions matching TRBD1. The trim removed 4 bases at V and 4 bases at J, leaving 17 bases unmatched. This CDR3 is built from 18 residues. In germline, CDR1 is SGHRS, CDR2 YFSETQ. The CDR3 region is CASSDVYSGTGESYEQYF. The CDR3 region has the DNA TGCGCCAGCAGCGATGTCTACTCCGGGACAGGGGAATCTTACGAGCAGTACTTC.

The V call is TRBV5-6, the J call TRBJ2-6; no clear D gene. This CDR3 is 11 amino acids long. The V and J ends lost 0 bases and 15 bases respectively, with 7 bases between them. Germline assignment: CDR1 SGHDT and CDR2 YYEEEE. CDR3 in DNA: TGTGCCAGCAGCTTGGGAATCGCCCTGACTTTC. Amino acid sequence: CASSLGIALTF.

Remarks on this clone: This CDR3 is also generated by other DNA sequences in the sample. The chain carries TRBV6-5 and TRBJ1-1; TRBD1 matches 7 bases. The CDR3 has 16 amino acids. V lost 0 bases to trimming and J lost 0 bases; unmatched junction nucleotides: 4. Germline-derived CDR1 and CDR2 are MNHEY and SVGAGI. The CDR3 loop is CASSYSSGQMNTEAFF. CDR3 nucleotide sequence: TGTGCCAGCAGTTACTCGTCGGGACAGATGAACACTGAAGCTTTCTTT.

The rearrangement uses TRBV7-9 and TRBJ2-1, with 10 bases aligning to TRBD2. Looked up from germline, CDR1 is SEHNR and CDR2 is FQNEAQ (reference sequence). The J segment lost 3 bases and the V segment lost 4 bases, leaving 6 bases of the junction unmatched. This CDR3 spans 16 amino acids. The CDR3 DNA is TGTGCCAGCAGCTCCAGGACTAGCGGAGACTACAATGAGCAGTTCTTC. This translates into CASSSRTSGDYNEQFF.